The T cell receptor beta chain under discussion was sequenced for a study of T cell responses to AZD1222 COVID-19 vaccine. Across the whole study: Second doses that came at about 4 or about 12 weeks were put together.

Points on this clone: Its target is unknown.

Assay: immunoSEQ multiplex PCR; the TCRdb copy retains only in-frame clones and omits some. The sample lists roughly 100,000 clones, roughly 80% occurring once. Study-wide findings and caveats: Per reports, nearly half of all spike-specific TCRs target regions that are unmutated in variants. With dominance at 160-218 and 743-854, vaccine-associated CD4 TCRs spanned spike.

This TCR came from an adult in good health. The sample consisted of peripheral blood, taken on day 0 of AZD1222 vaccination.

CDR3: CASSKNSGGAYEQYF. As DNA, the CDR3 is TGTGCCAGTAGCAAGAATAGCGGGGGGGCATACGAGCAGTACTTC. V and J are TRBV19 and TRBJ2-7; 11 bases align to TRBD2. Per the germline V gene, CDR1 is LNHDA and CDR2 is SQIVND (reference sequence). With V trimmed by 6 bases and J by 4 bases, 8 bases remained unmatched. The CDR3 extends over 15 amino acids.